The text below deals with one T cell receptor beta chain. Its target is unknown. The sample is drawn from a study of cytomegalovirus exposure and HLA in healthy donors. Study information: The 110 or so validation repertoires used the same platform as the 650 to 800 first-cohort repertoires, a later analysis reported. General study findings and limits: Three chains linked to CMV were shown in vitro to be specific for CMV antigens. Subsequent analysis showed first-cohort TCR clusters tending to co-occur in over a hundred validation repertoires.

The method was immunoSEQ multiplex PCR; TCRdb's version includes in-frame clones alone and lacks a portion of them. The repertoire holds 250,000 or so clones, with just under 90% as singletons. The specimen was PBMCs. The clonotype comes from a man in his late teens or twenties in good health and CMV-seronegative.

CDR3 region: CASSSPSGRAGETQYF. The CDR3 nucleotides are TGTGCCAGCAGCTCCCCCTCCGGGAGGGCAGGAGAGACCCAGTACTTC. The chain joins TRBV7-9 to TRBJ2-5, with 8 bases fitting TRBD2. This CDR3 comprises 16 residues. The V and J ends lost 4 bases and 4 bases, in that order; junction bases with no gene match: 11. Germline V gives CDR1 SEHNR, CDR2 FQNEAQ (reference sequence). Supplemented by reference TRBV7-9 and TRBJ2-5, the full variable domain reads DTGVSQNPRHKITKRGQNVTFRCDPISEHNRLYWYRQTLGQGPEFLTYFQNEAQLEKSRLLSDRFSAERPKGSFSTLEIQRTEQGDSAMYLCASSSPSGRAGETQYFGPGTRLLVL.